A single sample gave rise to the 3 T cell receptor beta chains below, sequenced in a study of cytotoxic CD8 clonotypes in ibrutinib-treated CLL. Generated by immunoSEQ multiplex PCR, the TCRdb table keeps only in-frame clones and is missing some. The table records 330,000 or so clones, under 70% of them present only once. The sample consisted of PBMCs, taken after 36 months of ibrutinib treatment. All receptors come from a human donor with chronic lymphocytic leukemia.

CDR3 in amino acids: CASGLSVQVAGGYTF. The CDR3 DNA follows: TGTGCCAGCGGCCTGAGCGTGCAGGTGGCCGGCGGCTACACCTTC. The chain employs TRBV7-2 and TRBJ1-2, with D uncertain. The germline gives CDR1 SGHTA, CDR2 FQGNSA. The length of the CDR3 is 15 residues. V was trimmed by 8 bases and J by 8 bases, leaving 24 bases between them.

The V gene is TRBV13, the J gene TRBJ2-7, with D possibly being TRBD1 or TRBD2 (5 bases each). This CDR3 has 14 amino acids. Germline CDR1 is PRHDT and CDR2 is FYEKMQ (reference sequence). V was shortened by 5 bases and J by 2 bases, with 13 bases between the two germline ends. The CDR3 reads CASSAEGPPYEQYF. As DNA, the CDR3 is TGTGCCAGCAGCGCTGAGGGGCCCCCCTACGAGCAGTACTTC.

The J gene is TRBJ2-4, the V gene TRBV2; perhaps TRBD2 as D (5 bases). CDR3 size: 15 residues. V was cut by 6 bases and J by 0 bases, with 12 bases left in between. Germline-derived CDR1 and CDR2 are SNHLY and FYNNEI. CDR3 coding DNA: TGTGCCAGCAGCCGGACGGAGGTAGCCAAAAACATTCAGTACTTC. Its translation: CASSRTEVAKNIQYF.